Below, one T cell receptor (beta chain) is given with its context. Antigen unknown. V was pared by 0 bases and J by 3 bases, with 9 bases between. CDR1 is SGHRS, CDR2 YFSETQ, per germline. CDR3 size: 14 residues. A library of TCRbeta sequences, prepared with unique molecular identifiers, was generated. Via MiXCR, TCRdb re-called the PCR reads, giving one row per CDR3 protein. The table has roughly 490,000 distinct CDR3 sequences, 11% seen once. The data belong to a study of T-cell reconstitution after alpha-beta-depleted transplantation in children. Findings and limits, study-wide: It was reported that alpha-beta T cells came from several hundred expanded graft clones (about two months after transplant). T-cell numbers and diversity one year post-transplant derived largely from freshly generated T cells. Where some patients showed high TCRbeta diversity at day 60, it came from recipient T cells and thymic progenitors that had survived.

The source material was PBMCs, mostly from graft donor cells, sampled 180 days after TCRalphabeta/CD19-depleted stem cell transplant. The receptor was isolated from a female patient under 10 years old who had a stem cell transplant for aplastic anemia, so the T cells may come from the graft donor. This sequence joins TRBV5-1 and TRBJ2-5; D not resolved. The CDR3, as DNA: TGCGCCAGCAGCTTGGAACTACCCGAAGAGACCCAGTACTTC. It codes for CASSLELPEETQYF. Variable domain in full (rest from reference TRBV5-1 and TRBJ2-5): KAGVTQTPRYLIKTRGQQVTLSCSPISGHRSVSWYQQTPGQGLQFLFEYFSETQRNKGNFPGRFSGRQFSNSRSEMNVSTLELGDSALYLCASSLELPEETQYFGPGTRLLVL.